This TCR beta chain was sequenced in a study of blood T cell repertoires in COVID-19. This clone was found many times. The age range of participants was 18 to 89 years, with residence in about two dozen US areas. Clinical history as reported by participants underpinned cohort assignment. Sequenced by immunoSEQ multiplex PCR; TCRdb stores in-frame clones only, minus some. This table holds about 210,000 clones, about nine tenths found once. The sequenced sample was PBMCs or T cells enriched from blood (not recorded which). The clonotype was recovered from a man younger than 35 with acute COVID-19.

CDR3 nucleotide sequence: TGTGCCAGCAGTTTTTCGGGGGTCCACGGAAACACCATATATTTT. This codes for CASSFSGVHGNTIYF. The rearrangement uses TRBV28 and TRBJ1-3; D is perhaps TRBD1 (5 bases). Per the germline V gene, CDR1 is MDHEN and CDR2 is SYDVKM. V shed 3 bases and J shed 4 bases, with 13 bases lying between them. CDR3 size: 15 residues.